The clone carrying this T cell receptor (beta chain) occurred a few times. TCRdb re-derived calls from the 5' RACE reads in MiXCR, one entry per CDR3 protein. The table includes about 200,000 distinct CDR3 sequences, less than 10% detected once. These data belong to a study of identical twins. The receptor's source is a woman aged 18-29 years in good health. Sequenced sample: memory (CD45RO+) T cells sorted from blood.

The CDR3 region is CASSLTVAYEQYF. The DNA of the CDR3 is TGTGCCAGCAGCTTAACGGTCGCCTACGAGCAGTACTTC. The V and J genes are TRBV7-2 and TRBJ2-7; D remains unclear. The V gene lost 2 bases and the J gene lost 2 bases, with 7 bases spanning the gap. The CDR3 has 13 amino acids. Germline V lookup: CDR1 SGHTA, CDR2 FQGNSA.